This is a list of T cell receptor beta chains from one sample in a study of CD8+ T cells in alopecia areata. Libraries were prepared by immunoSEQ multiplex PCR; TCRdb keeps only in-frame clonotypes and omits some of them. Of about 260,000 clones in the sample, roughly 63% were seen once. The sequencing used CD4+ T cells sorted from blood, collected at week 52, from a patient treated with tofacitinib. The receptors were gathered from a human donor with alopecia areata. Each CDR3 is given without its conserved first and last residue. A clone size is listed for some rows: how often the clone was seen (once, few, many), or a class if it is expanded.

V gene | clone size | CDR3 protein
TRBV10-3 | - | AISEPQETQY
TRBV30 | few | AWSDDLRELF
TRBV11-2 | - | ASSFAASTYNEQF
TRBV5-6 | - | ASSLSGAYEQY
TRBV30 | - | AWETLGTYNEQF
TRBV29-1 | - | SVQGINTEAF
TRBV11-2 | few | ASSLVGQNTEAF
TRBV9 | few | ASSATDRPTVY
TRBV29-1 | - | SAGGTGWETQY
TRBV30 | - | AWREKGQGIYEQY
TRBV10-3 | - | AVRQGLNEKLF
TRBV29-1 | - | SVEGFAEAF
TRBV29-1 | many | SVGLKQETQY
TRBV1 | once | TSSQPREDTQY
TRBV11-2 | few | ASSPIMGEGYEQY
TRBV5-4 | - | ASSLGTADNYGYT
TRBV30 | - | ASSRGGNTEAF
TRBV7-2 | - | ASSAYRGREQY
TRBV28 | few | ASNEGFSYEQY
TRBV5-1 | - | ASSFEDGAYEQY
TRBV2 | - | ASSRTGTSGYHNEQF
TRBV7-2 | few | ASSFQGGNRPLH
TRBV10-3 | few | AISGHPSTDTQY
TRBV5-1 | few | ASSNTGGDEKLF
TRBV18 | few | ASSRDTPPNEQF
TRBV13 | few | ASGDGLQETQY
TRBV4-1 | - | ASSQGSGDNSPLH
TRBV7-9 | - | ASSLAMGTGGKGYT
TRBV30 | - | ASSSRVLNTEAF
TRBV4-1 | - | ASSQDPQGWTNGYT